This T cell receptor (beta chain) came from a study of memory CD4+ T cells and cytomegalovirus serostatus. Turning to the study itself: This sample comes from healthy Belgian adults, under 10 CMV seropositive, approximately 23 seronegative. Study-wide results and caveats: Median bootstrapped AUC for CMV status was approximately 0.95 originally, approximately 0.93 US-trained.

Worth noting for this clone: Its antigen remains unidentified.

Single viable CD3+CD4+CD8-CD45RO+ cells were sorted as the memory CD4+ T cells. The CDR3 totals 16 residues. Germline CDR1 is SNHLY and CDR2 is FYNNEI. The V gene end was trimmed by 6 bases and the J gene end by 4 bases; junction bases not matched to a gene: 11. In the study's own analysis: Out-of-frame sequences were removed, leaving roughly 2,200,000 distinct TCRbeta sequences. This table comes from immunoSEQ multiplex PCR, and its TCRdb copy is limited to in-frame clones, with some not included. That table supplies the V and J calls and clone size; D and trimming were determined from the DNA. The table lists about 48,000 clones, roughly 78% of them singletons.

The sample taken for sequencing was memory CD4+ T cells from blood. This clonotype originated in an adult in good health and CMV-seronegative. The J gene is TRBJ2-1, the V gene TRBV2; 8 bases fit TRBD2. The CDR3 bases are TGTGCCAGCAGCCCTGAAGGGACTAGAGGGTACAATGAGCAGTTCTTC. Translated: CASSPEGTRGYNEQFF.